Following are 10 T cell receptor beta chains from one sample sequenced in a study of control samples from healthy donors and cancer patients. Produced via immunoSEQ multiplex PCR; TCRdb's table is partial and in-frame only. The sample includes about 110,000 clones, around 80% of them seen just once. The source material was blood. These receptors came from a man between 18 and 35 years old in good health.

The CDR3 sequence is CSIKGPGELFF. CDR3 bases: TGCAGTATAAAGGGCCCCGGGGAGCTGTTTTTT. The V and J genes are TRBV20-1 and TRBJ2-2; D gene uncertain. Looked up from germline, CDR1 is DFQATT and CDR2 is SNEGSKA (reference sequence). Trimming cost V 8 bases and J 6 bases, with 10 bases left between them. The CDR3 is 11 amino acids.

A few counts support this clone. V and J are TRBV28 and TRBJ1-2, with D perhaps matching TRBD1 (5 bases). CDR1 and CDR2 from the germline V gene are MDHEN and SYDVKM. The germline V and J ends were trimmed by 4 bases and 6 bases, with 24 bases remaining between them. CDR3 size: 17 residues. The CDR3 here is CASSSSSAGAGSDGYTF. In nucleotides, the CDR3 is TGTGCCAGCAGTTCTTCCTCCGCTGGGGCGGGATCGGATGGCTACACCTTC.

This clone was observed at least ten times. J is TRBJ1-1 and V is TRBV5-1; D is ambiguous. Germline CDR1 SGHRS, CDR2 YFSETQ. The V end was cut by 0 bases, the J end by 1 base, with 10 bases between. The CDR3 spans 15 residues. CDR3 residues: CASSLGPAGNTEAFF. As DNA, the CDR3 is TGCGCCAGCAGCTTGGGCCCCGCAGGGAACACTGAAGCTTTCTTT.

This sequence joins TRBV28 and TRBJ1-4, with no clear D. With 6 bases removed from V and 5 bases from J, the gap between germline ends came to 10 bases. The CDR3 consists of 13 residues. Germline V gene data show CDR1 as MDHEN and CDR2 as SYDVKM. The CDR3 is CASSPTVNEKLFF. CDR3 sequence (DNA): TGTGCCAGCAGCCCCACGGTAAATGAAAAACTGTTTTTT. Based on the CDR3 plus reference TRBV28 and TRBJ1-4, the full variable domain is DVKVTQSSRYLVKRTGEKVFLECVQDMDHENMFWYRQDPGLGLRLIYFSYDVKMKEKGDIPEGYSVSREKKERFSLILESASTNQTSMYLCASSPTVNEKLFFGSGTQLSVL.

The rearrangement joins TRBV7-2 to TRBJ1-4; tentatively, D is TRBD1 (6 bases). The CDR3 extends over 16 amino acids. The V gene lost 1 base and the J gene lost 8 bases, with 17 bases spanning the gap. Per the germline V gene, CDR1 is SGHTA and CDR2 is FQGNSA. CDR3: CASSLGRRGVGEKLFF. CDR3 DNA sequence: TGTGCCAGCAGCTTAGGTCGCAGGGGAGTAGGGGAAAAACTGTTTTTT. Full variable domain (missing parts from reference TRBV7-2 and TRBJ1-4): GAGVSQSPSNKVTEKGKDVELRCDPISGHTALYWYRQSLGQGLEFLIYFQGNSAPDKSGLPSDRFSAERTGGSVSTLTIQRTQQEDSAVYLCASSLGRRGVGEKLFFGSGTQLSVL.

The chain has TRBV5-1 and TRBJ1-1; TRBD1 aligns across 7 bases. Germline loops: CDR1 SGHRS, CDR2 YFSETQ. The CDR3 runs to 15 residues. Trimming cost V 2 bases and J 3 bases; bases outside gene matches: 7. CDR3 DNA: TGCGCCAGCAGCTTTGTCTCAGGGGGGGACACTGAAGCTTTCTTT. Its protein is CASSFVSGGDTEAFF.

This clone occurred a few times. This chain connects TRBV28 to TRBJ2-3; D is possibly TRBD2 (5 bases). With 4 bases removed from V and 2 bases from J, the gap between germline ends came to 16 bases. The CDR3 has 16 amino acids. Germline CDR1 MDHEN, CDR2 SYDVKM. The CDR3 sequence: CASSSPRRRYTDTQYF. The CDR3 DNA follows: TGTGCCAGCAGTTCCCCCAGGAGGCGCTACACAGATACGCAGTATTTT.

The chain recombines TRBV29-1 with TRBJ2-5, with 9 bases aligning to TRBD1. Germline assignment: CDR1 SQVTM and CDR2 ANQGSEA. The CDR3 has 14 amino acids. The J segment lost 2 bases and the V segment lost 5 bases, leaving 6 bases of the junction unmatched. The CDR3 DNA reads TGCAGCGTTACCTCCGGGACAGGGCAAGAGACCCAGTACTTC. Translation: CSVTSGTGQETQYF.

The chain recombines TRBV7-2 with TRBJ2-2; no definite D call. Trimming removed 0 bases from V and 0 bases from J, with 11 bases in between. The CDR3 is 17 residues long. Germline CDR1 reads SGHTA; CDR2 reads FQGNSA. CDR3 loop: CASSLAPGVSNTGELFF. The CDR3, as DNA: TGTGCCAGCAGCTTAGCGCCTGGGGTGTCGAACACCGGGGAGCTGTTTTTT.

The chain uses TRBV25-1 and TRBJ1-2; TRBD1 agrees at 8 bases. Looked up from germline, CDR1 is MGHDK and CDR2 is SYGVNS. The CDR3 sequence is 13 residues long. Trimming took 4 bases from V and 8 from J; bases not matched to a gene: 6. The CDR3 spells CASSAQGVEGYTF. CDR3 sequence (DNA): TGTGCCAGCAGTGCACAGGGGGTAGAGGGCTACACCTTC.